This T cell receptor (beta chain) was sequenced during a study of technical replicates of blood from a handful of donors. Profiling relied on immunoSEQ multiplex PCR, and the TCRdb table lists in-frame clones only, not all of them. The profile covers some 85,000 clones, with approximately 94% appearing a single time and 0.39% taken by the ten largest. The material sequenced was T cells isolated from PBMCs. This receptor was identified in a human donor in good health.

The CDR3 sequence is CASSLYPAGVLTGELFF. CDR3 DNA: TGTGCCAGCAGCTTATATCCAGCGGGAGTCCTCACCGGGGAGCTGTTTTTT. The rearrangement uses TRBV7-8 and TRBJ2-2; 8 bases are a match to TRBD2. V lost 2 bases to trimming and J lost 4 bases; unmatched junction nucleotides: 9. Germline assignment: CDR1 SGHVS and CDR2 FQNEAQ. CDR3 length: 17 amino acids.